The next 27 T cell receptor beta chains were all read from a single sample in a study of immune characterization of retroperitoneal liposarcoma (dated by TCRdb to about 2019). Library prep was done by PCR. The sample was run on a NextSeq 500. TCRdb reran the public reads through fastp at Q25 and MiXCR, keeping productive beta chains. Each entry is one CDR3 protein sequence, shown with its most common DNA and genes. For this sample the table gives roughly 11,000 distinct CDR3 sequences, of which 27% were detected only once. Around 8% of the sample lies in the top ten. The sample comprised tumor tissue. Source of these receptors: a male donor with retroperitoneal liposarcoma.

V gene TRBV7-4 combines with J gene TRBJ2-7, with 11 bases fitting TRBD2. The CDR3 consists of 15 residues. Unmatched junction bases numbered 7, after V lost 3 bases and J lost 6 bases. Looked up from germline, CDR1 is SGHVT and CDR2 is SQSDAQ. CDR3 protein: CASSFLAGGGGEQYF. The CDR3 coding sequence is TGTGCCAGCAGCTTCTTAGCGGGAGGGGGCGGCGAGCAGTACTTC.

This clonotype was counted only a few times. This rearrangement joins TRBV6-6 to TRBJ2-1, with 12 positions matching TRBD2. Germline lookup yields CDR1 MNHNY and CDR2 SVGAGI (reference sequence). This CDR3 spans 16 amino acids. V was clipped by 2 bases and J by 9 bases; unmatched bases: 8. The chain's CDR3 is CASSYDSSGGAGEQFF. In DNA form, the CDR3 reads TGTGCCAGCAGTTACGATTCTAGCGGGGGGGCCGGTGAGCAGTTCTTC.

CDR3 nucleotide sequence: TGTGCCAGCAGTGAATTTGGACTAGCAAACTACAATGAGCAGTTCTTC. The encoded protein is CASSEFGLANYNEQFF. The J gene is TRBJ2-1, the V gene TRBV6-1, with 8 bases identical to TRBD2. This CDR3 region has 16 residues. CDR1 and CDR2 from the germline V gene are MNHNS and SASEGT. V dropped 2 bases and J dropped 3; count of bases not matched to a gene: 6.

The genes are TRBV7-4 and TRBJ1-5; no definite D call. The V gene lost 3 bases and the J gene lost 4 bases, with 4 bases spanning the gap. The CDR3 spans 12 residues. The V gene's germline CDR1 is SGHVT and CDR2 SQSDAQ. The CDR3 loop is CASSFGNQPQHF. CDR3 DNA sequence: TGTGCCAGCAGCTTCGGTAATCAGCCCCAGCATTTT.

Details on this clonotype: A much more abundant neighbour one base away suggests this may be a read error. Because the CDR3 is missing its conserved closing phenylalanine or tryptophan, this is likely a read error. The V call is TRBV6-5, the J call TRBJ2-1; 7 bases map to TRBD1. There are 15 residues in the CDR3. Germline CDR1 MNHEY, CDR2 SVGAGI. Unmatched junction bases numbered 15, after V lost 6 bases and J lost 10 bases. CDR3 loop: CASRTGTVPFREQFL. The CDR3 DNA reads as TGTGCCAGCAGAACCGGGACAGTCCCCTTCCGGGAGCAGTTCCTC.

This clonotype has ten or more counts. The CDR3 nucleotides are TGTGCCAGCAGCTTACGTGGGACAAGCACAGATACGCAGTATTTT. Protein sequence: CASSLRGTSTDTQYF. V and J are TRBV7-2 and TRBJ2-3, with a possible D match to TRBD1 (6 bases). Germline-derived CDR1 and CDR2 are SGHTA and FQGNSA. Trimming removed 2 bases at V and 0 bases at J, with 9 bases between. This CDR3 contains 15 residues.

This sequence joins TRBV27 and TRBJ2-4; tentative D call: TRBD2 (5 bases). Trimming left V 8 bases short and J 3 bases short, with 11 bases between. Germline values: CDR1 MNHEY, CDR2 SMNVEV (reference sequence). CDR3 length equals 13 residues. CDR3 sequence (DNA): TGTGCCAGCCGAACCAGCGGCAAAAACATTCAGTACTTC. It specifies CASRTSGKNIQYF.

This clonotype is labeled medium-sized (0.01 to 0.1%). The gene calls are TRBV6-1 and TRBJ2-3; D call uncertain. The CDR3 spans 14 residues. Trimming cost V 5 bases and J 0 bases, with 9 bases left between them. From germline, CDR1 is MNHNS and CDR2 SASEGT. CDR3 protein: CASSLRPSTDTQYF. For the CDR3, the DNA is TGTGCCAGCAGTTTGAGGCCCAGCACAGATACGCAGTATTTT.

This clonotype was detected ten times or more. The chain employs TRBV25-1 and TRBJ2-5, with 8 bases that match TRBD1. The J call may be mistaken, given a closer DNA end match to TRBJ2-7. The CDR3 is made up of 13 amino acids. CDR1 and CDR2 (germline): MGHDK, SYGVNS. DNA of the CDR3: TGTGCCAGCACGAGGCAGGGGGCGTACGAGCAGTACTTC. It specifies CASTRQGAYEQYF.

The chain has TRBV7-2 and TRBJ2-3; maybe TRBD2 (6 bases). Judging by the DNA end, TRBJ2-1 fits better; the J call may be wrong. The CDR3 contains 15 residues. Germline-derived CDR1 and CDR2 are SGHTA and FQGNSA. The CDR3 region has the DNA TGTGCCAGCAGCCCCAGCGGGTTTAGCTCCTACGAGCAGTTCTTC. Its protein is CASSPSGFSSYEQFF.

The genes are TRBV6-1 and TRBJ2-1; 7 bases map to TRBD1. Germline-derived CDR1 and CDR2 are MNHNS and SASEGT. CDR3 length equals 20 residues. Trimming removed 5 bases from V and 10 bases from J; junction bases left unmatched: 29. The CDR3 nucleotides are TGTGCCAGCAGTTGGAGTCGGCCCTCACAGGGGAGTTTCCTACGAACAGAGCAGTTCTTC. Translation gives CASSWSRPSQGSFLRTEQFF.

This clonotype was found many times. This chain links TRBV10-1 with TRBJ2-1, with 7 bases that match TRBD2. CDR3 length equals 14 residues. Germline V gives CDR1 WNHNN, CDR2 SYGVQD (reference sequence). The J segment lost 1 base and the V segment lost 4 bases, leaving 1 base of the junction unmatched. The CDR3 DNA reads TGCGCCAGCAGTGGCGGGGGTTCCTACAATGAGCAGTTCTTC. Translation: CASSGGGSYNEQFF.

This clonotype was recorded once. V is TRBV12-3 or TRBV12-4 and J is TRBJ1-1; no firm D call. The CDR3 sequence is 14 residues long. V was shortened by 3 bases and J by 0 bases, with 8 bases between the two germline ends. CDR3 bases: TGTGCCAGCAGTTTCGTCGCAGTGAACACTGAAGCTTTCTTT. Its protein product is CASSFVAVNTEAFF.

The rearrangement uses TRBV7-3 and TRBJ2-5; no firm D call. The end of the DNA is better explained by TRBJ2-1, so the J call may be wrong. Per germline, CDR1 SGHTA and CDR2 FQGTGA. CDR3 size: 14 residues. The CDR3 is CATKSQSAEDTQFF. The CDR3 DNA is TGTGCCACCAAAAGCCAGTCCGCAGAGGATACGCAGTTCTTC.

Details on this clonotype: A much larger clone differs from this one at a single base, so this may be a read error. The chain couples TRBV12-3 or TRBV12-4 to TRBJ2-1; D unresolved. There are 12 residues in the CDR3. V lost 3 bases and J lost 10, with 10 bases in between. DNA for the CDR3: TGTGCCAGCAGTTTGTACTCCGGCGAGCAGTTCTTC. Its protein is CASSLYSGEQFF.

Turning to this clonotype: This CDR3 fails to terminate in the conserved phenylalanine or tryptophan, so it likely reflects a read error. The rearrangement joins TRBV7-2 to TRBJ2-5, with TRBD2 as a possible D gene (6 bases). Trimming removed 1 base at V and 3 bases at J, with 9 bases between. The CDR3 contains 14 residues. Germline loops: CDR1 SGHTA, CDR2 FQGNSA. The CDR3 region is CASSLETSEETQYL. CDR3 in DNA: TGTGCCAGCAGCTTAGAGACTAGTGAAGAGACCCAGTACTTA.

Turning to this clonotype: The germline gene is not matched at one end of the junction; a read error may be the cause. The CDR3 DNA follows: TGTGACAGCAGTGCCCACGGGTACAATGAGCAGTACTTC. Translated, it gives CDSSAHGYNEQYF. The J gene is TRBJ2-4, the V gene TRBV12-3 or TRBV12-4, with unresolved D. This CDR3 region has 13 residues.

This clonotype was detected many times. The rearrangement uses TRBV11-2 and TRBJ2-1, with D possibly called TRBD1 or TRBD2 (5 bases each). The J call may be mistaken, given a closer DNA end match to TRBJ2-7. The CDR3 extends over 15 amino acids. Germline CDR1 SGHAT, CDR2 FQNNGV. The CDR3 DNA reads TGTGCCAGCAGCTCCGTGTGGGGGAGCTCCTACGAGCAGTACTTC. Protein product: CASSSVWGSSYEQYF.

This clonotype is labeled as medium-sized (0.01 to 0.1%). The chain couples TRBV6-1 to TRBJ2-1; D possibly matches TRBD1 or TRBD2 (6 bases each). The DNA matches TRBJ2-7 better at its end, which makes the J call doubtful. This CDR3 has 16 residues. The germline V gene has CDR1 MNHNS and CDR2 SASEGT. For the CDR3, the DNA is TGTGCCAGCAGTTCCCGTAGGGGGGAGGACTCCTACGAGCAGTACTTC. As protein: CASSSRRGEDSYEQYF.

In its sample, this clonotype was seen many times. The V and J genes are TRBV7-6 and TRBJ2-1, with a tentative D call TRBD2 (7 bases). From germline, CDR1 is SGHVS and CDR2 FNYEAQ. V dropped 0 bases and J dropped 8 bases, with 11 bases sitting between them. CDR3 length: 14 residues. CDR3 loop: CASSLAGGLYEQFF. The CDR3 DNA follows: TGTGCCAGCAGCTTAGCGGGGGGGCTTTATGAGCAGTTCTTC.

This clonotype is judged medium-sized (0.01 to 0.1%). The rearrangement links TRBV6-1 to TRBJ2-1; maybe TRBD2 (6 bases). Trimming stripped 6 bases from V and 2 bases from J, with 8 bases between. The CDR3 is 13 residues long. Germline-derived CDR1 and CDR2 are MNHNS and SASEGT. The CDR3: CASRTGAYNEQFF. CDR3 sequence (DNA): TGTGCCAGCAGAACGGGGGCCTACAATGAGCAGTTCTTC.

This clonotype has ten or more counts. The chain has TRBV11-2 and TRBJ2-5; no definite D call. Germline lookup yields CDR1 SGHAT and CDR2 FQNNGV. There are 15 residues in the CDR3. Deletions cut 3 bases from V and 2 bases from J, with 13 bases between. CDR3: CASSFASQSQETQYF. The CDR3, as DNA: TGTGCCAGCAGCTTTGCGTCACAGAGTCAAGAGACCCAGTACTTC.

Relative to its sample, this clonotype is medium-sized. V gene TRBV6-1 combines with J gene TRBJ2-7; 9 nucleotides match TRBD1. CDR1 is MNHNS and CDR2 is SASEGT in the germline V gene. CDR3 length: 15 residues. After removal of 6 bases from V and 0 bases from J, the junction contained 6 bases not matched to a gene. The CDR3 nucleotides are TGTGCCAGCAGGAGGGACAGGGAGAGCTCCTACGAGCAGTACTTC. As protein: CASRRDRESSYEQYF.

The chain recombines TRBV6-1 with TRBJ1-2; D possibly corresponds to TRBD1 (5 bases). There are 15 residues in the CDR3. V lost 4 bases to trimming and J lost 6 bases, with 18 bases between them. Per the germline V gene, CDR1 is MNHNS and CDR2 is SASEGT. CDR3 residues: CASSVGAGGNDGYTF. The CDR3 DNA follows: TGTGCCAGCAGTGTCGGGGCGGGGGGTAATGATGGCTACACCTTC.

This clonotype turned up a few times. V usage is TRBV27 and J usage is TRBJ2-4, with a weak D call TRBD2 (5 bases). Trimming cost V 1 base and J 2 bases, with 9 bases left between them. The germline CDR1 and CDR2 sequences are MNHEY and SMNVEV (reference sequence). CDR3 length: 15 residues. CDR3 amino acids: CASSLLTGTKNIQYF. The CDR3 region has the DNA TGTGCCAGCAGTTTATTGACGGGGACCAAAAACATTCAGTACTTC.

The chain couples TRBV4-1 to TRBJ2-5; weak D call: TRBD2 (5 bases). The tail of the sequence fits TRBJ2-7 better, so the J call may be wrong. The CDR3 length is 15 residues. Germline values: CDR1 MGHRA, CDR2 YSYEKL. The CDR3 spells CASSQAWTRDYEQYF. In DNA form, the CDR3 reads TGCGCCAGCAGCCAAGCATGGACGAGGGACTACGAGCAGTACTTC.

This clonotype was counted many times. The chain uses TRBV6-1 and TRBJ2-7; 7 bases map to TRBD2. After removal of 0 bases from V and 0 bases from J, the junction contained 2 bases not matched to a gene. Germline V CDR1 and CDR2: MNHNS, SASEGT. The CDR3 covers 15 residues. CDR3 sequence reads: CASSEAGGSSYEQYF. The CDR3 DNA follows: TGTGCCAGCAGTGAAGCGGGAGGGAGCTCCTACGAGCAGTACTTC.